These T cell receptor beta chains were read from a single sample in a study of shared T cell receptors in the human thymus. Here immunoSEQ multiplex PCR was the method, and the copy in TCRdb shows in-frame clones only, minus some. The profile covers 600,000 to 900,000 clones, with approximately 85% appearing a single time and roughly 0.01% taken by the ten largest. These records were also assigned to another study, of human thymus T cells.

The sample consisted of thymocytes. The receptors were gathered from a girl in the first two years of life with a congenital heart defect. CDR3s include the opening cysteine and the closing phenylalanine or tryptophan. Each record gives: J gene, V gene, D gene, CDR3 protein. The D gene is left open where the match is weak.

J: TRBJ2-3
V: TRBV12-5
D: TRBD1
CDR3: CASGGVKQGPDTQYF

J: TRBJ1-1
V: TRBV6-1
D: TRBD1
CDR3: CASSVTGTTEAFF

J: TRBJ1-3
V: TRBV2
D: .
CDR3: CASSDDTANLADTIYF

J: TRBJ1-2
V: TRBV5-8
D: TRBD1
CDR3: CASSGRSAGGNYGYTF

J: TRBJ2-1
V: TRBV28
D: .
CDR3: CASSLSPATDSSYNEQFF

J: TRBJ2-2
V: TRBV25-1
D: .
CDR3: CASSSHIPAGELFF

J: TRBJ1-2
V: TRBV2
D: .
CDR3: CASSESGTSINPYGYTF

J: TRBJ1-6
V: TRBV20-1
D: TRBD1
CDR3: CSAKGQGLHF

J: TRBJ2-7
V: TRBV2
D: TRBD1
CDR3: CASSVSGQGNEQYF

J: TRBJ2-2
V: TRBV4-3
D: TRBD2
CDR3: CASSHPLAGGNTGELFF

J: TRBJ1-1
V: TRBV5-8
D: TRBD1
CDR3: CASSLDRVVATEAFF

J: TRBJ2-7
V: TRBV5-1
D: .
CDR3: CASSLVLSHFYEQYF

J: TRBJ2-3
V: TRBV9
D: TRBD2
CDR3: CASSVPSGGRTDTQYF

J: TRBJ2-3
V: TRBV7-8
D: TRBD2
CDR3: CASSLRAGGPTDTQYF

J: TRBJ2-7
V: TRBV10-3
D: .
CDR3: CAISLTEVYEQYF

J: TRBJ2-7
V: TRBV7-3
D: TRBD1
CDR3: CASSLDRGKGYEQYF

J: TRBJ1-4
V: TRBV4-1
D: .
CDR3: CASSIEWCREKLFF

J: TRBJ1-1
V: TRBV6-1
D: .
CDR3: CASSEAALDRNTEAFF

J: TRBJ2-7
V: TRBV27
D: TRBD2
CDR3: CASSLSSLAGEGEQYF

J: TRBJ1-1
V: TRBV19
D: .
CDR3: CASSILIRGAGDTEAFF

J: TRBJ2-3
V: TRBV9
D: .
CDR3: CASSVNSLDTQYF

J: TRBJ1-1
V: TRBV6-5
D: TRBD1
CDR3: CASSYHRGLAGEAFF